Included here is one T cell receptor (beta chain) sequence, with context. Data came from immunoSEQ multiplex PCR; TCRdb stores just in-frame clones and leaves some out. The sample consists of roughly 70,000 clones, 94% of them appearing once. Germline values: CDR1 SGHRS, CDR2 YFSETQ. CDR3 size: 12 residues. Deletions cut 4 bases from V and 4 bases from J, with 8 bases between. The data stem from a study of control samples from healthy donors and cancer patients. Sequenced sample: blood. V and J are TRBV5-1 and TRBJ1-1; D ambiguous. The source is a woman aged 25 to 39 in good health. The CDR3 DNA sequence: TGCGCCAGCAGCGAGAGCCTCACTGAAGCTTTCTTT. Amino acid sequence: CASSESLTEAFF.